The 4 T cell receptor beta chains presented below share a single source sample, sequenced in a study of blood T cell repertoires in COVID-19. Libraries were prepared by immunoSEQ multiplex PCR; TCRdb keeps only in-frame clonotypes and omits some of them. The sample records 120,000 or so clones, 70% to 90% being singletons. Sequenced: peripheral blood. These receptors were taken from a woman in her 50s with acute or convalescent COVID-19.

The chain has TRBV7-9 and TRBJ1-2; TRBD1 is a possible D gene (6 bases). The CDR3 loop spans 16 amino acids. Germline CDR1 reads SEHNR; CDR2 reads FQNEAQ (reference sequence). Trimming stripped 3 bases from V and 5 bases from J, with 19 bases between. The CDR3 region is CASSFGGGPRGYGYTF. CDR3 DNA sequence: TGTGCCAGCAGCTTCGGAGGGGGGCCGCGGGGGTATGGCTACACCTTC. The full variable domain, completed using reference TRBV7-9 and TRBJ1-2, is DTGVSQNPRHKITKRGQNVTFRCDPISEHNRLYWYRQTLGQGPEFLTYFQNEAQLEKSRLLSDRFSAERPKGSFSTLEIQRTEQGDSAMYLCASSFGGGPRGYGYTFGSGTRLTVV.

In this sample, this clone turned up a few times. The chain joins TRBV7-9 to TRBJ1-2; 8 nucleotides match TRBD1. The CDR3 is 16 residues long. In germline, CDR1 is SEHNR, CDR2 FQNEAQ (reference sequence). V was clipped by 5 bases and J by 4 bases; unmatched bases: 12. CDR3 residues: CASSAQGEGRSYGYTF. The CDR3 region has the DNA TGTGCCAGCAGCGCACAGGGGGAAGGTCGAAGCTATGGCTACACCTTC.

CDR3 loop: CASSRPRGRHSPLHF. The CDR3 DNA follows: TGTGCCAGCAGTCGACCAAGGGGGCGGCACTCACCCCTCCACTTT. The chain carries TRBV27 and TRBJ1-6; 7 nucleotides align to TRBD1. The CDR3 sequence is 15 residues long. V dropped 5 bases and J dropped 10; count of bases not matched to a gene: 11. CDR1 is MNHEY and CDR2 is SMNVEV in the germline V gene (reference sequence).

In this sample, this clone turned up once. The chain joins TRBV2 to TRBJ1-5; the D gene is possibly TRBD1 (6 bases). This CDR3 has 12 amino acids. Trimming cost V 6 bases and J 6 bases, with 9 bases left between them. Germline-derived CDR1 and CDR2 are SNHLY and FYNNEI. The CDR3 DNA sequence: TGTGCCAGCAGCGACAGGTTTCAGCCCCAGCATTTT. It yields the protein CASSDRFQPQHF.